The clone carrying this T cell receptor beta chain was observed a few times. No antigen is known for it. TCRdb itself ran the multiplex PCR reads through MiXCR, one entry per CDR3 protein. The sample has 150,000 to 200,000 distinct CDR3 sequences, around a third seen once. Breast cancer patients provided tissue from their axillary draining lymph nodes. This entry belongs to a study of breast tumors, draining lymph nodes, adjacent tissues. Regarding the study as a whole: Data only fit, rather than demonstrated, lymph node origin of most tumor T cells.

The CDR3 runs 17 residues. Germline lookup yields CDR1 MGHRA and CDR2 YSYEKL. V lost 0 bases and J lost 7; bases outside the gene matches: 10. The chain links TRBV4-1 to TRBJ2-4; 9 positions match TRBD1. Sequences were obtained from axillary lymph node tissue. The sequence derives from a female donor with breast cancer. Some clones in this sample may be carry-over from other donors' samples. The CDR3 bases are TGCGCCAGCAGCCAAGATGCCCCGGGACAGGGTAGGAACATTCAGTACTTC. This codes for CASSQDAPGQGRNIQYF.